This T cell receptor beta chain was recorded in a study of blood T cell repertoires in COVID-19. Overall study: Acute-phase and convalescent COVID-19 samples originated in the United States, Italy and Spain.

In the source study's methods: Amplification of reference gene primers was used by the study to estimate nucleated cell counts. Method: immunoSEQ multiplex PCR; TCRdb's copy keeps in-frame clones and lacks some. V and J calls plus clone size are reproduced from that table; the DNA served to infer D and trimming. Seen here are around 150,000 clones, 75% to 90% observed once, and the top ten hold roughly 3%. Trimming pared 4 bases from V and 7 bases from J, leaving 14 bases between. The CDR3 loop spans 14 amino acids. The germline gives CDR1 MNHEY, CDR2 SVGAGI. This TCR was recovered from a human donor with acute or convalescent COVID-19. The donor label of this sample is uncertain. Specimen: peripheral blood. The chain has TRBV6-5 and TRBJ1-5; D is ambiguous. CDR3 DNA sequence: TGTGCCAGCAGTTTCGAACCCGGGAGCCAGCCCCAGCATTTT. It encodes CASSFEPGSQPQHF.